These T cell receptor beta chains were read from a single sample in a study of T-cell memory formation after mild COVID-19. TCRdb re-analysed the 5' RACE reads in MiXCR, keeping a single row per CDR3 protein. This sample has 400,000 or so distinct CDR3 sequences, with around 21% found just once. What was sequenced was PBMCs or a T cell subset sorted from them (not recorded which). These receptors all stem from an adult woman who had mild COVID-19 (a few samples of this study predate the infection). Cell type and time point are not known. CDR3s include the opening cysteine and the closing phenylalanine or tryptophan. A D gene is named only where the DNA matches it firmly. Expanded clones get a size class; other rows say once, few or many, or leave the size out.

D,J,size,V,DNA,CDR3
TRBD1,TRBJ2-2,few,TRBV7-6,TGTGCCAGCAGCGCACCGACAGGGAATCAGAGGGAGCTGTTTTTT,CASSAPTGNQRELFF
TRBD1,TRBJ2-7,NA,TRBV30,TGTGCCTGGACCGGACCCGGACAGGTCGGTACCTACGAGCAGTACTTC,CAWTGPGQVGTYEQYF
NA,TRBJ2-2,many,TRBV5-5,TGTGCCAGCAGCTTGTTAACAACCGGTCCCGGGGAGCTGTTTTTT,CASSLLTTGPGELFF
NA,TRBJ1-1,NA,TRBV25-1,TGTGCCAGCAGCCAGGGATTTCCGAACACTGAAGCTTTCTTT,CASSQGFPNTEAFF
NA,TRBJ2-1,NA,TRBV29-1,TGCAGCGTTGAAGATCTAGCAGAAACAGCAACCTACAATGAGCAGTTCTTC,CSVEDLAETATYNEQFF
NA,TRBJ1-2,NA,TRBV12-3/TRBV12-4,TGTGCCAGCAGAGTATTCGAGGGACCCTATACTGTTTATGGCTACACCTTC,CASRVFEGPYTVYGYTF
TRBD2,TRBJ2-5,few,TRBV12-3/TRBV12-4,TGTGCCAGCAGTTCAGGGACTAGCCCCCAGACCCAGTACTTC,CASSSGTSPQTQYF
NA,TRBJ1-3,NA,TRBV7-9,TGTGCCAGCAGCTTGGACGTAGCCAACACCATATATTTT,CASSLDVANTIYF
TRBD2,TRBJ2-3,many,TRBV7-2,TGTGCCAGCAGCTCTAGGACTAGCGGGAGAACAGATACGCAGTATTTT,CASSSRTSGRTDTQYF
NA,TRBJ1-1,few,TRBV10-3,TGTGCCATTAGGGACGACATGAACACTGAAGCTTTCTTT,CAIRDDMNTEAFF
NA,TRBJ1-2,few,TRBV20-1,TGCAGTGCGAGTGGGACTCTCGGGGACGAGGGCTACACCTTC,CSASGTLGDEGYTF
NA,TRBJ2-5,NA,TRBV5-6,TGTGCCAGCAGCCCTCCAGCGCAAGAGACCCAGTACTTC,CASSPPAQETQYF
NA,TRBJ2-7,NA,TRBV6-1,TGTGCCAGCAGTGACAGACAGTTCTACGAGCAGTACTTC,CASSDRQFYEQYF
NA,TRBJ1-5,NA,TRBV9,TGTGCCAGCAGCTCGTCAGGCGGCAATCAGCCCCAGCATTTT,CASSSSGGNQPQHF
TRBD2,TRBJ2-2,NA,TRBV7-9,TGTGCCAGCAGCCGAGCAGGACTAGCGGGAGTTTGGTACACCGGGGAGCTGTTTTTT,CASSRAGLAGVWYTGELFF
NA,TRBJ2-1,NA,TRBV6-1,TGTGCCAGCCTACTGGGGGGTAACTACAATGAGCAGTTCTTC,CASLLGGNYNEQFF
TRBD2,TRBJ2-3,NA,TRBV3-1,TGTGCCAGCAGGCAAGCGGGGGGTTCGGATACGCAGTATTTT,CASRQAGGSDTQYF
NA,TRBJ2-3,few,TRBV18,TGTGCCAGCTCACCACGACGGGTCGCAGATACGCAGTATTTT,CASSPRRVADTQYF
TRBD2,TRBJ2-3,NA,TRBV5-1,TGCGCCAGCAGCTTGGAAGTAGCGGGAGAAGATACGCAGTATTTT,CASSLEVAGEDTQYF
TRBD2,TRBJ2-7,few,TRBV4-1,TGCGCCAGCAGCCAGCGACTAGCGGGAGGGCCAGACGAGCAGTACTTC,CASSQRLAGGPDEQYF
NA,TRBJ2-2,few,TRBV12-3/TRBV12-4,TGTGCCAGCAGTTTTGTCTGGGGGCCGAACACCGGGGAGCTGTTTTTT,CASSFVWGPNTGELFF
NA,TRBJ2-1,few,TRBV15,TGTGCCACCAGGAGCTCCTACAATGAGCAGTTCTTC,CATRSSYNEQFF
NA,TRBJ2-5,NA,TRBV6-2/TRBV6-3,TGTGCCAGCAGTTTCAGGGGCAGGGTGGACCAAGAGACCCAGTACTTC,CASSFRGRVDQETQYF
NA,TRBJ2-2,few,TRBV29-1,TGCAGCGTTGAGAACACCGGGGAGCTGTTTTTT,CSVENTGELFF
NA,TRBJ1-1,NA,TRBV18,TGTGCCAGCTCACCAAGAGGAGATATGAACACTGAAGCTTTCTTT,CASSPRGDMNTEAFF
TRBD2,TRBJ2-2,few,TRBV24-1,TGTGCCACCAGTGATTTGTGGACTAGCGGGGGTTCTCGCACCGGGGAGCTGTTTTTT,CATSDLWTSGGSRTGELFF
TRBD2,TRBJ2-1,NA,TRBV7-9,TGTGCCAGCAGCTCTAGCGGGAGCTGGGAGAATGAGCAGTTCTTC,CASSSSGSWENEQFF
NA,TRBJ2-5,NA,TRBV7-8,TGTGCCAGCAGCCGCCTGGGGCAGGGAGAGACCCAGTACTTC,CASSRLGQGETQYF
TRBD2,TRBJ2-2,few,TRBV6-2/TRBV6-3,TGTGCCAGCAGGGTAGCGGGAGGGCCGAACACCGGGGAGCTGTTTTTT,CASRVAGGPNTGELFF
NA,TRBJ2-7,few,TRBV20-1,TGCAGTGCTAGCCCCGGGACGGAATTTTCCTACGAGCAGTACTTC,CSASPGTEFSYEQYF
TRBD2,TRBJ2-7,NA,TRBV6-2/TRBV6-3,TGTGCCAGCAGTTACTCGATCGGTAGCGGGAGTCCCACCACCTACGAGCAGTACTTC,CASSYSIGSGSPTTYEQYF
NA,TRBJ1-4,NA,TRBV7-9,TGTGCCAGCAGCTTTATTGGGGGCGGTGAAAAACTGTTTTTT,CASSFIGGGEKLFF
TRBD2,TRBJ2-3,NA,TRBV5-1,TGCGCCAGCAGCCGCGTCGGGGGGGCGGGAGATACGCAGTATTTT,CASSRVGGAGDTQYF
TRBD2,TRBJ2-1,NA,TRBV18,TGTGCCAGCTCACGCACACTAGCGGGAGGTGGTGAGCAGTTCTTC,CASSRTLAGGGEQFF
NA,TRBJ2-3,few,TRBV6-2/TRBV6-3,TGTGCCAGCAGCAACGACTTGCTCGATACGCAGTATTTT,CASSNDLLDTQYF
NA,TRBJ1-2,NA,TRBV7-3,TGTGCCAGCAGCCCGACAGGAGGGGTTGGCTACACCTTC,CASSPTGGVGYTF
NA,TRBJ1-1,NA,TRBV2,TGTGCCACCCTTCAGGGGTTTAACACTGAAGCTTTCTTT,CATLQGFNTEAFF
NA,TRBJ1-1,many,TRBV28,TGTGCCAGCAGTTTAGAGGCAGGGGATTGGAACACTGAAGCTTTCTTT,CASSLEAGDWNTEAFF
TRBD2,TRBJ2-3,NA,TRBV11-1,TGTGCCAGCATGGACAGATCCGGGACTAGCGGGAGAGGGAGCACAGATACGCAGTATTTT,CASMDRSGTSGRGSTDTQYF
NA,TRBJ1-2,NA,TRBV5-1,TGCGCCAGCAGCCCCGGGGATATTGGCGCTAACTATGGCTACACCTTC,CASSPGDIGANYGYTF
TRBD1,TRBJ1-2,NA,TRBV6-5,TGTGCCAGCAGTTACGATACAGGGGGCATCTATGGCTACACCTTC,CASSYDTGGIYGYTF
NA,TRBJ1-2,NA,TRBV7-9,TGTGCCAGCAGCTCGATAGGGGCGAACTATGGCTACACCTTC,CASSSIGANYGYTF
TRBD1,TRBJ1-1,NA,TRBV6-6,TGTGCCAGCAGCCGGGACAGGGGCATCGAAGCTTTCTTT,CASSRDRGIEAFF
TRBD2,TRBJ2-1,NA,TRBV6-2/TRBV6-3,TGTGCCAGCAGGTTAGCGGGAGTCTACAATGAGCAGTTCTTC,CASRLAGVYNEQFF
NA,TRBJ2-7,NA,TRBV18,TGTGCCAGCTCAGGTAGGGGAGGTCCCTACGAGCAGTACTTC,CASSGRGGPYEQYF
NA,TRBJ1-5,few,TRBV29-1,TGCAGCGTTGGTGGCGGGAATCAGCCCCAGCATTTT,CSVGGGNQPQHF
TRBD1,TRBJ2-7,many,TRBV11-2,TGTGCCAGCAGCTTCGGACAGGGCCCAAGCGAGCAGTACTTC,CASSFGQGPSEQYF
NA,TRBJ2-2,NA,TRBV20-1,TGCAGTGCTATCACGCGGAGCGAGTTAAACACCGGGGAGCTGTTTTTT,CSAITRSELNTGELFF